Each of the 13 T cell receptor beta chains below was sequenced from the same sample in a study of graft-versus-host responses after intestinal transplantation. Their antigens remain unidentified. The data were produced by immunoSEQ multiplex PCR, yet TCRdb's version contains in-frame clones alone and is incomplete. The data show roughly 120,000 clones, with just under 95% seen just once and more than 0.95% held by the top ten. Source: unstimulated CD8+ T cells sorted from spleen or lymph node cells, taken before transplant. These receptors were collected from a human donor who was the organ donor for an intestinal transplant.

Written as DNA, the CDR3 is TGCGCCAGCAGCTTGGGGGAGAACACTGAAGCTTTCTTT. It is translated as CASSLGENTEAFF. The chain couples TRBV5-1 to TRBJ1-1; D gene unclear. This CDR3 comprises 13 residues. The V and J ends lost 0 bases and 1 base respectively, with 4 bases between them. Germline CDR1 and CDR2: SGHRS and YFSETQ.

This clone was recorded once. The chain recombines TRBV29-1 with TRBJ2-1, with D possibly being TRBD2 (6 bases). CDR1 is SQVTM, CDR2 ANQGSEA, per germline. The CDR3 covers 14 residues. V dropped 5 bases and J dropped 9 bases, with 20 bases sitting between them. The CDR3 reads CSVIKASMGGEQFF. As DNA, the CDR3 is TGCAGCGTTATTAAGGCCAGCATGGGAGGTGAGCAGTTCTTC.

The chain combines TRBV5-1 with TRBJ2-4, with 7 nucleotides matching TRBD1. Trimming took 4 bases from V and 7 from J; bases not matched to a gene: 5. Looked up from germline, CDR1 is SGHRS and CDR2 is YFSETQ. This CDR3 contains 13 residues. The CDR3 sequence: CASSKWTGNIQYF. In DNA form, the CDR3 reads TGCGCCAGCAGCAAATGGACAGGTAACATTCAGTACTTC.

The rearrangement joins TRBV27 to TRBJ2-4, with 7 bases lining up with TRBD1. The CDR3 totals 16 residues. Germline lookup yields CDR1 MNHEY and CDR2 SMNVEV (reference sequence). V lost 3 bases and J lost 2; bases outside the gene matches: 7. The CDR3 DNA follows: TGTGCCAGCAGTTTGGGCCAGGGGGTAACCAAAAACATTCAGTACTTC. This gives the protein CASSLGQGVTKNIQYF.

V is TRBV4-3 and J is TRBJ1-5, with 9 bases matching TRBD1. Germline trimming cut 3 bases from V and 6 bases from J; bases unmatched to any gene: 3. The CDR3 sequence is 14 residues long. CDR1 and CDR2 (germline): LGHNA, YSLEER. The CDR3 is CASSHGTGSQPQHF. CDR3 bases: TGCGCCAGCAGCCACGGGACAGGGAGTCAGCCCCAGCATTTT.

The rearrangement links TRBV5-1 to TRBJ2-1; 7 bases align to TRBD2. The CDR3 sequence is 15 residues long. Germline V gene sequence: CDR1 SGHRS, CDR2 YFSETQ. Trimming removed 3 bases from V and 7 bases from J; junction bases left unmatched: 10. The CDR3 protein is CASSYSGATGNEQFF. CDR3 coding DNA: TGCGCCAGCAGCTACAGCGGGGCCACGGGAAATGAGCAGTTCTTC. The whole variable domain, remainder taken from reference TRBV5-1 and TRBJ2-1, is KAGVTQTPRYLIKTRGQQVTLSCSPISGHRSVSWYQQTPGQGLQFLFEYFSETQRNKGNFPGRFSGRQFSNSRSEMNVSTLELGDSALYLCASSYSGATGNEQFFGPGTRLTVL.

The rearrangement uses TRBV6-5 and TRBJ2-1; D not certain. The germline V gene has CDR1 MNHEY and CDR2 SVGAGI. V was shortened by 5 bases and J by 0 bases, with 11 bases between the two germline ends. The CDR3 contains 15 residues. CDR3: CASSSKPSSYNEQFF. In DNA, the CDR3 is TGTGCCAGCAGTAGTAAACCCAGCTCCTACAATGAGCAGTTCTTC.

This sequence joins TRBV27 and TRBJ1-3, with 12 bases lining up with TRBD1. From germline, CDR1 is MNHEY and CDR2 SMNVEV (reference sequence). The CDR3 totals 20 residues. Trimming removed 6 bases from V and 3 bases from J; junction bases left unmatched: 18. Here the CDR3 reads CASRATVWDRGRGVGNTIYF. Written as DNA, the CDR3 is TGTGCCAGCAGGGCCACCGTTTGGGACAGGGGGCGCGGAGTTGGAAACACCATATATTTT.

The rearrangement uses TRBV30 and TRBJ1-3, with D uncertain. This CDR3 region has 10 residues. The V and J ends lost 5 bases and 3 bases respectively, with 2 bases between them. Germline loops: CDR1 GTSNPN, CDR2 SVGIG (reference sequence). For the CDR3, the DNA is TGTGCCTGGGGTGGAAACACCATATATTTT. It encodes CAWGGNTIYF.

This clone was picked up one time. CDR3 loop: CASSRGQGRGREQYF. The CDR3 nucleotides are TGTGCCAGCAGCCGGGGTCAGGGGCGAGGTCGCGAGCAGTACTTC. The chain has TRBV7-9 and TRBJ2-7; possibly TRBD1 for D (6 bases). The germline V and J ends were trimmed by 5 bases and 6 bases, with 20 bases remaining between them. CDR3 length equals 15 residues. Germline CDR1 is SEHNR and CDR2 is FQNEAQ (reference sequence).

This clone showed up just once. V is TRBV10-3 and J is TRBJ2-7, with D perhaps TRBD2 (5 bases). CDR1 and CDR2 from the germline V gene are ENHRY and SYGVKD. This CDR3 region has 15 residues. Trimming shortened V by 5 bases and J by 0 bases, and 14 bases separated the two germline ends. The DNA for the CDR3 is TGTGCCATCAGTCTAGTCTTAGCGAGCTCCTACGAGCAGTACTTC. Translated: CAISLVLASSYEQYF.

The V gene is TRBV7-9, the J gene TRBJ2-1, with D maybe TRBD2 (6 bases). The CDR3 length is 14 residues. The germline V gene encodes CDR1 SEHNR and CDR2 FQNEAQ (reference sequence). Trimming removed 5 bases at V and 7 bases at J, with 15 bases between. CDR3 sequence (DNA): TGTGCCAGCAGCCTGGGACTCTACCCGAATGAGCAGTTCTTC. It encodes CASSLGLYPNEQFF.

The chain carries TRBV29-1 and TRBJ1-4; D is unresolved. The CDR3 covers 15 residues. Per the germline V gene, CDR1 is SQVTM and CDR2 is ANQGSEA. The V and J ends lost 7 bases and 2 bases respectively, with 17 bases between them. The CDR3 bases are TGCAGCGCTCGAGACGCCCGAGCGACTAATGAAAAACTGTTTTTT. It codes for CSARDARATNEKLFF.